Listed below are T cell receptor beta chains from one sample, sequenced in a study of neurological immune-mediated disorders. One entry per CDR3 protein, called by TCRdb with MiXCR from the 5' RACE reads. This table holds some 53,000 distinct CDR3 sequences, 16% found once. The sample was PBMCs. The receptors originated from a man between 60 and 75 years old in good health. CDR3s include the opening cysteine and the closing phenylalanine or tryptophan. The D gene is left open where the match is weak. Clone size, where shown, is once, few, many, or a class for clones that have expanded.

V gene	J gene	clone size	CDR3 length	D gene	CDR3 protein
TRBV20-1	TRBJ2-7	.	15	TRBD2	CSVMGLAGISYEKYF
TRBV12-3/TRBV12-4	TRBJ2-1	many	16	TRBD2	CASSLWGLAAYNEQFF
TRBV5-1	TRBJ2-5	.	14	.	CASSSTLGAETKYF
TRBV5-1	TRBJ1-6	many	16	.	CASSPGSRDYNSPLHF
TRBV9	TRBJ1-5	many	15	.	CASSVEGEGNQPQHF
TRBV7-8	TRBJ2-2	many	16	TRBD1	CASSLGAGGNTGELFF
TRBV12-3/TRBV12-4	TRBJ2-6	once	20	TRBD1	CASSSVLTGTSLSGANVLTF
TRBV20-1	TRBJ2-2	many	14	TRBD2	CSARSLAGSGELFF
TRBV7-2	TRBJ2-7	many	15	TRBD2	CASSAKLAGSYEQYF
TRBV12-3/TRBV12-4	TRBJ2-7	many	12	.	CASSSEAYEQYF
TRBV6-5	TRBJ2-3	many	13	.	CASSFTGQSAQYF
TRBV9	TRBJ2-1	many	13	.	CASNGGGGNEQFF
TRBV10-3	TRBJ1-5	many	14	TRBD1	CAISRDRGNQPQHF
TRBV10-3	TRBJ2-6	many	16	.	CAISGTREDGANVLTF
TRBV20-1	TRBJ2-1	many	14	TRBD2	CSAKSGRVDNEQFF
TRBV21-1	TRBJ2-7	many	18	.	CASSKFKATSGWAYEQYF
TRBV18	TRBJ2-7	.	13	.	CASSSSLSYEQYF
TRBV5-6	TRBJ2-3	many	16	TRBD2	CASSLGVRTSGDTQYF
TRBV7-9	TRBJ1-2	many	12	.	CASSPGPSGYTF
TRBV28	TRBJ2-5	few	12	.	CASSPPAQTQYF
TRBV7-9	TRBJ2-3	many	16	.	CASSTRTGRGTDTQYF
TRBV12-3/TRBV12-4	TRBJ2-7	.	12	.	CASSLTTCEQYF
TRBV12-3/TRBV12-4	TRBJ2-3	.	13	.	CAIYKGSTDTQYF
TRBV9	TRBJ2-7	few	14	TRBD1	CASSAGQVSYEQYF
TRBV10-3	TRBJ2-3	many	18	TRBD2	CAIRALSAQGGSTDTQYF
TRBV7-8	TRBJ1-5	many	16	.	CASSLADSYSNQPQHF
TRBV20-1	TRBJ2-3	many	11	.	CSGPTTDTQYF
TRBV4-3	TRBJ2-7	many	15	TRBD2	CASSQELAGGYEQYF
TRBV5-1	TRBJ2-1	many	12	.	CASSPTDNEQFF
TRBV7-2	TRBJ1-6	many	15	TRBD1	CASRRQGANNSPLHF
TRBV27	TRBJ2-3	few	15	TRBD2	CASSISGRKTDTQYF
TRBV5-1	TRBJ2-4	many	15	.	CASSEGRWDKNIQYF
TRBV27	TRBJ1-1	medium-sized	13	.	CASSLAGSTEAFF
TRBV7-2	TRBJ2-5	many	16	TRBD2	CASSPGRAASRETQYF
TRBV5-5	TRBJ2-3	.	15	.	CASSSRLDVADTQYF
TRBV7-2	TRBJ2-4	many	14	.	CASSLQVGENIQYF
TRBV29-1	TRBJ2-1	many	14	.	CSVVVPPGYNEQFF
TRBV7-6	TRBJ1-4	.	17	.	CASSSTGRGTTNEKLFF
TRBV7-2	TRBJ1-6	many	14	.	CASSFTEGDSPLHF
TRBV7-3	TRBJ2-1	many	15	TRBD2	CASSLTRAGWSEQFF
TRBV5-5	TRBJ1-3	many	16	.	CASSLGPAISGNTIYF
TRBV11-2	TRBJ2-4	many	19	TRBD2	CASSLGLDTLGFAKNIQYF
TRBV5-1	TRBJ2-1	many	17	TRBD2	CASSWGTSARSGNEQFF
TRBV2	TRBJ2-1	many	16	.	CASSETRGLSYNEQFF
TRBV24-1	TRBJ2-1	.	15	TRBD1	CATSVGTGGGDERFF
TRBV20-1	TRBJ2-5	many	16	TRBD2	CSAAGTSGRNGETQYF
TRBV20-1	TRBJ2-1	many	13	.	CSASGSGPPGQFF
TRBV7-2	TRBJ2-2	many	15	.	CASSLDFPGSGELFF
TRBV5-1	TRBJ1-3	.	16	TRBD1	CASSTSDRSSGNTIYF
TRBV9	TRBJ2-7	many	14	TRBD2	CASSPGTSGYRQYF
TRBV6-1	TRBJ2-6	.	15	.	CASSPRRTGANVLTF